This T cell receptor (beta chain) is from a study of T cells after yellow fever vaccination. Universal primer sites and UMIs were introduced during 5'RACE template-switching synthesis of TCR cDNA. Via MiXCR, TCRdb re-called the 5' RACE reads, giving one row per CDR3 protein. The sample yields 200,000 to 300,000 distinct CDR3 sequences, more than 3.5% seen once. This clonotype was recorded at least ten times. Trimming took 1 base from V and 2 from J, leaving 11 bases between them. Germline V gives CDR1 SGHKS, CDR2 YYEKEE (reference sequence). The CDR3 totals 15 residues. The receptor's source is a man younger than 35 who received the YFV17D yellow fever vaccine. This chain uses TRBV5-5 with TRBJ2-3, with unresolved D. The sample consisted of PBMCs, taken 15 days after the yellow fever booster vaccination. CDR3: CASSLTWASTDTQYF. In DNA, the CDR3 is TGTGCCAGCAGCTTGACATGGGCATCCACAGATACGCAGTATTTT. Full variable domain (remainder filled in from reference TRBV5-5 and TRBJ2-3): DAGVTQSPTHLIKTRGQQVTLRCSPISGHKSVSWYQQVLGQGPQFIFQYYEKEERGRGNFPDRFSARQFPNYSSELNVNALLLGDSALYLCASSLTWASTDTQYFGPGTRLTVL.